Below are 30 T cell receptor beta chains sequenced from a single sample in a study of CD8 T cells in Susac syndrome. A quantity of about 0.5 to 1 ug RNA underwent reverse transcription using random hexamers. TCRdb reprocessed the immunoSEQ multiplex PCR reads via MiXCR and lists one record per CDR3 protein. The data contain about 440,000 distinct CDR3 sequences, more than 80% of them singletons. Specimen: CD8+ T cells from PBMCs. The receptor set was obtained from a human donor with multiple sclerosis.

The chain carries TRBV28 and TRBJ2-5; D gene uncertain. The germline V gene has CDR1 MDHEN and CDR2 SYDVKM. V lost 7 bases, J lost 0 bases, and 3 bases lay in between. The CDR3 runs to 11 residues. CDR3 DNA: TGTGCCAGCAACGACCAAGAGACCCAGTACTTC. Its translation is CASNDQETQYF. Based on the CDR3 plus reference TRBV28 and TRBJ2-5, the full variable domain is DVKVTQSSRYLVKRTGEKVFLECVQDMDHENMFWYRQDPGLGLRLIYFSYDVKMKEKGDIPEGYSVSREKKERFSLILESASTNQTSMYLCASNDQETQYFGPGTRLLVL.

This sequence joins TRBV6-1 and TRBJ2-7; D uncertain. The CDR3 loop spans 14 amino acids. Trimming shortened V by 2 bases and J by 2 bases, and 10 bases separated the two germline ends. Germline CDR1 is MNHNS and CDR2 is SASEGT. The CDR3 DNA reads TGTGCCAGCAGTGAATCGGGCAGCACCTACGAGCAGTACTTC. This sequence encodes CASSESGSTYEQYF.

This clonotype was recorded only once. V is TRBV28 and J is TRBJ1-2; D gene uncertain. Germline V gene lookup returns CDR1 MDHEN and CDR2 SYDVKM. This CDR3 has 10 residues. V lost 6 bases, J lost 3 bases, and 2 bases lay in between. CDR3 in amino acids: CASRDYGYTF. DNA for the CDR3: TGTGCCAGCAGAGACTATGGCTACACCTTC.

Points on this clonotype: Because the CDR3 is missing its conserved closing phenylalanine or tryptophan, this is likely a read error. This sequence joins TRBV12-3 or TRBV12-4 and TRBJ1-1; D is unresolved. V dropped 8 bases and J dropped 3 bases, with 13 bases sitting between them. The CDR3 has 13 amino acids. CDR3: CASSRLVDTEAFL. For the CDR3, the DNA is TGTGCCAGCTCCCGGCTTGTGGACACTGAAGCTTTCCTT.

This chain uses TRBV3-1 with TRBJ2-7; unclear D gene. The V end lost 0 bases, the J end lost 5 bases, and 5 bases lay between the germline ends. The CDR3 covers 12 residues. Germline values: CDR1 LGHDT, CDR2 YNNKEL (reference sequence). In DNA form, the CDR3 reads TGTGCCAGCAGCCAAGATCCCCACGAGCAGTACTTC. This codes for CASSQDPHEQYF.

V and J are TRBV6-1 and TRBJ1-1, with D possibly TRBD1 on 6 matching bases. V was clipped by 3 bases and J by 1 base, with 15 bases between them. CDR3 length: 16 residues. In germline, CDR1 is MNHNS, CDR2 SASEGT. CDR3 DNA sequence: TGTGCCAGCAGTGAGGTGAGCAGGGGACCGAACACTGAAGCTTTCTTT. It yields the protein CASSEVSRGPNTEAFF.

The V gene is TRBV14, the J gene TRBJ2-1, with D hard to call. CDR3 size: 13 residues. Germline CDR1 SGHDN, CDR2 FVKESK. V shed 0 bases and J shed 7 bases, with 7 bases lying between them. Written as DNA, the CDR3 is TGTGCCAGCAGCCAAGATATTGGGAATGAGCAGTTCTTC. As protein: CASSQDIGNEQFF.

In this sample, this clonotype turned up a few times. The chain links TRBV30 to TRBJ2-7; a possible D gene is TRBD1 (6 bases). The CDR3 runs 12 residues. Between the trimmed V and J ends, which lost 4 bases and 10 bases, there was a span of 17 bases. CDR1 is GTSNPN, CDR2 SVGIG, per germline (reference sequence). The DNA for the CDR3 is TGTGCCTGGAATATGGGAGCAGGGGATCAGTACTTC. It yields the protein CAWNMGAGDQYF.

The V and J genes are TRBV6-4 and TRBJ2-1; D not resolved. CDR3 length equals 13 residues. The V end lost 3 bases, the J end lost 6 bases, and 9 bases lay between the germline ends. Germline lookup yields CDR1 MRHNA and CDR2 SNTAGT. The chain's CDR3 is CASSEGEPNEQFF. The CDR3 nucleotides read TGTGCCAGCAGTGAAGGCGAGCCCAATGAGCAGTTCTTC.

The CDR3: CSVEDQGEMNTEAFF. As DNA, the CDR3 is TGCAGCGTTGAAGATCAGGGGGAGATGAACACTGAAGCTTTCTTT. This chain joins TRBV29-1 and TRBJ1-1; the match to TRBD1 covers 7 bases. The V gene end was trimmed by 0 bases and the J gene end by 0 bases; junction bases not matched to a gene: 4. Looked up from germline, CDR1 is SQVTM and CDR2 is ANQGSEA. This CDR3 is 15 amino acids long.

This clonotype was detected only a few times. This chain links TRBV6-1 with TRBJ2-7, with 9 bases matching TRBD1. Germline V gene sequence: CDR1 MNHNS, CDR2 SASEGT. The CDR3 is 14 amino acids. Trimming at V came to 6 bases and at J to 3 bases, leaving 6 bases not matched to a gene. This chain's CDR3 is CASRNRGPDYEQYF. The CDR3 region has the DNA TGTGCCAGCAGGAACAGGGGGCCGGACTACGAGCAGTACTTC.

The chain employs TRBV9 and TRBJ2-7, with TRBD1 identical over 9 bases. The CDR3 is made up of 15 amino acids. The V and J ends lost 0 bases and 7 bases, in that order; junction bases with no gene match: 8. Germline V lookup: CDR1 SGDLS, CDR2 YYNGEE. The DNA of the CDR3 is TGTGCCAGCAGCGTAGAGGGACAGGGTACCACAGAGCAGTACTTC. It is translated as CASSVEGQGTTEQYF.

The CDR3 DNA sequence: TGTGCCAGCAGCGAATTAGGACTAGACTTATCTTACGAGCAGTACTTC. Protein sequence: CASSELGLDLSYEQYF. The chain employs TRBV2 and TRBJ2-7; 7 nucleotides agree with TRBD2. This CDR3 has 16 amino acids. Per the germline V gene, CDR1 is SNHLY and CDR2 is FYNNEI. Germline trimming cut 6 bases from V and 4 bases from J; bases unmatched to any gene: 15.

This rearrangement joins TRBV19 to TRBJ1-5; D uncertain. CDR1 and CDR2 from the germline V gene are LNHDA and SQIVND (reference sequence). This CDR3 has 16 residues. Trimming took 5 bases from V and 0 from J, leaving 14 bases between them. The DNA of the CDR3 is TGTGCCAGTAGTTTTGCTCTAATTCTTAGCAATCAGCCCCAGCATTTT. It translates to CASSFALILSNQPQHF.

The chain couples TRBV6-1 to TRBJ2-7, with 12 bases identical to TRBD1. The CDR3 extends over 14 amino acids. The J segment lost 7 bases and the V segment lost 4 bases, leaving 5 bases of the junction unmatched. Germline V gene data show CDR1 as MNHNS and CDR2 as SASEGT. The CDR3 reads CASSVGQGAEEQYF. Here the CDR3 DNA reads TGTGCCAGCAGTGTGGGACAGGGGGCGGAGGAGCAGTACTTC.

The V gene is TRBV20-1, the J gene TRBJ1-2; TRBD1 might be the D (6 bases). Germline CDR1 DFQATT, CDR2 SNEGSKA (reference sequence). Between the trimmed V and J ends, which lost 0 bases and 3 bases, there was a span of 17 bases. CDR3 length equals 16 residues. The CDR3 DNA is TGCAGTGCTAGAGATTATACGGGGGGCTTGGACTATGGCTACACCTTC. Translating gives CSARDYTGGLDYGYTF.

This clonotype has a handful of counts. The CDR3 nucleotides are TGTGCCAGCAGTTACTCACCAGGGGCCGGGAATGAGCAGTTCTTC. Protein sequence: CASSYSPGAGNEQFF. The chain joins TRBV6-5 to TRBJ2-1, with a tentative D call TRBD1 (6 bases). CDR1 is MNHEY and CDR2 is SVGAGI in the germline V gene. Trimming cost V 0 bases and J 7 bases, with 13 bases left between them. The CDR3 runs to 15 residues.

V and J are TRBV7-6 and TRBJ2-7; the D gene is possibly TRBD1 (6 bases). Per germline, CDR1 SGHVS and CDR2 FNYEAQ. Trimming cost V 11 bases and J 2 bases, with 19 bases left between them. The CDR3 totals 14 residues. In DNA form, the CDR3 reads TGTGCCGTCTCTCCCCCGGGACAAACCTACGAGCAGTACTTC. It specifies CAVSPPGQTYEQYF.

The J gene is TRBJ2-2, the V gene TRBV20-1; D is undetermined. Germline V gene lookup returns CDR1 DFQATT and CDR2 SNEGSKA (reference sequence). The V end was cut by 5 bases, the J end by 0 bases, with 4 bases between. The CDR3 length is 12 residues. The chain's CDR3 is CSAPANTGELFF. Here the CDR3 DNA reads TGCAGTGCTCCGGCGAACACCGGGGAGCTGTTTTTT.

The genes are TRBV30 and TRBJ2-7; D not certain. The ends were cut back, 3 bases at V and 0 bases at J, with 12 bases in the middle. This CDR3 has 14 residues. From germline, CDR1 is GTSNPN and CDR2 SVGIG (reference sequence). The chain's CDR3 is CAWRATLSSYEQYF. The CDR3 DNA reads as TGTGCCTGGAGGGCCACCCTGAGCTCCTACGAGCAGTACTTC.

The CDR3 DNA sequence: TGTGCCAGCAGTGAGGGACAGGGGGCGAGCACTGAAGCTTTCTTT. Its protein is CASSEGQGASTEAFF. The gene calls are TRBV2 and TRBJ1-1; 12 nucleotides agree with TRBD1. The CDR3 extends over 15 amino acids. Germline V lookup: CDR1 SNHLY, CDR2 FYNNEI. V lost 3 bases to trimming and J lost 4 bases; unmatched junction nucleotides: 3.

This chain joins TRBV4-1 and TRBJ2-7; TRBD2 matches at 8 bases. Germline CDR1 reads MGHRA; CDR2 reads YSYEKL. The CDR3 has 16 residues. Trimming at V came to 1 base and at J to 0 bases, leaving 5 bases not matched to a gene. The CDR3 is CASSQGSGSFSYEQYF. The CDR3 coding sequence is TGCGCCAGCAGCCAAGGAAGCGGGAGTTTCTCCTACGAGCAGTACTTC.

The chain has TRBV11-1 and TRBJ2-1; 10 nucleotides agree with TRBD2. This CDR3 comprises 20 residues. J lost 2 bases, V lost 1 base, and 14 bases had no gene match. Germline V lookup: CDR1 SGHAT, CDR2 FQDESV (reference sequence). The CDR3 spells CASSLDPGVAGGPAYNEQFF. The CDR3 DNA is TGTGCCAGCAGCTTAGACCCCGGGGTAGCGGGAGGACCCGCCTACAATGAGCAGTTCTTC. Together with reference TRBV11-1 and TRBJ2-1, the CDR3 gives the full variable domain: EAEVAQSPRYKITEKSQAVAFWCDPISGHATLYWYRQILGQGPELLVQFQDESVVDDSQLPKDRFSAERLKGVDSTLKIQPAELGDSAMYLCASSLDPGVAGGPAYNEQFFGPGTRLTVL.

This chain uses TRBV9 with TRBJ2-5, with 14 bases that match TRBD2. The germline CDR1 and CDR2 sequences are SGDLS and YYNGEE. The CDR3 covers 15 residues. Losses at the gene ends were 3 bases for V and 4 bases for J; bases not matched to a gene: 2. In nucleotides, the CDR3 is TGTGCCAGCAGCGCCGGGACTAGCGGGAGAGAGACCCAGTACTTC. Protein sequence: CASSAGTSGRETQYF.

This chain connects TRBV5-1 to TRBJ2-7; the match to TRBD1 covers 9 bases. CDR3 length: 16 amino acids. V dropped 3 bases and J dropped 5; count of bases not matched to a gene: 12. The germline V gene has CDR1 SGHRS and CDR2 YFSETQ. The CDR3 here is CASSSTGGRLLHEQYF. The CDR3 nucleotides are TGCGCCAGCAGCTCTACAGGGGGCAGACTTTTACACGAGCAGTACTTC.

This chain connects TRBV30 to TRBJ2-1; no firm D call. The germline gives CDR1 GTSNPN, CDR2 SVGIG (reference sequence). The germline V and J ends were trimmed by 2 bases and 1 base, with 24 bases remaining between them. This CDR3 comprises 19 residues. The CDR3 nucleotides are TGTGCCTGGAGTCCGCCTCCTGGGGTTTCTCAAATATCCTACAATGAGCAGTTCTTC. Translating it yields CAWSPPPGVSQISYNEQFF.

This clonotype appeared once. The chain joins TRBV7-8 to TRBJ1-2; D unclear. Germline CDR1 and CDR2: SGHVS and FQNEAQ. The CDR3 totals 12 residues. Trimming took off 1 base at V and 8 bases at J, with 8 bases between the two ends. In nucleotides, the CDR3 is TGTGCCAGCAGCTTAGGGCCCAGGGGCTACACCTTC. Translating it yields CASSLGPRGYTF.

J is TRBJ2-5 and V is TRBV20-1; weak D call: TRBD1 (5 bases). Trimming took 2 bases from V and 0 from J, leaving 16 bases between them. Germline-derived CDR1 and CDR2 are DFQATT and SNEGSKA (reference sequence). The CDR3 runs 16 residues. The chain's CDR3 is CSARHYRNWYQETQYF. In DNA form, the CDR3 reads TGCAGTGCTAGACACTACAGGAATTGGTACCAAGAGACCCAGTACTTC.

The rearrangement joins TRBV2 to TRBJ2-1; D assignment may be TRBD1 or TRBD2 (5 bases each). The CDR3 totals 13 residues. Trimming stripped 11 bases from V and 7 bases from J, with 18 bases between. Germline CDR1 reads SNHLY; CDR2 reads FYNNEI. The CDR3 DNA is TGTGCCGGGGACCCTTCGGTTAGGAATGAGCAGTTCTTC. This sequence encodes CAGDPSVRNEQFF.

The chain combines TRBV28 with TRBJ2-7; 7 bases match TRBD1. After removal of 5 bases from V and 3 bases from J, the junction contained 10 bases not matched to a gene. CDR1 and CDR2 (germline): MDHEN, SYDVKM. The CDR3 has 15 residues. CDR3 sequence reads: CASSTRDRNDYEQYF. CDR3 in DNA: TGTGCCAGCAGTACAAGGGACAGAAATGACTACGAGCAGTACTTC. Filled out from reference TRBV28 and TRBJ2-7, the complete variable domain reads DVKVTQSSRYLVKRTGEKVFLECVQDMDHENMFWYRQDPGLGLRLIYFSYDVKMKEKGDIPEGYSVSREKKERFSLILESASTNQTSMYLCASSTRDRNDYEQYFGPGTRLTVT.